A selection of T cell receptor beta chains follows, all from one sample in a study of breast tumors, draining lymph nodes, adjacent tissues. TCRdb passed the multiplex PCR reads through MiXCR, listing each CDR3 protein once. This sample has about 140,000 distinct CDR3 sequences; less than 35% occur once, and the top ten carry roughly 2.3%. Sequencing used axillary lymph node tissue. Every receptor here comes from a female donor with breast cancer. Some clones in this sample may be carry-over from other donors' samples. Both conserved end residues are part of each CDR3. D genes are given only for firm matches. Expanded clones get a size class; other rows say once, few or many, or leave the size out.

V gene: TRBV7-2; D gene: -; J gene: TRBJ2-2; clone size: -; CDR3 protein: CASSFSSEGAWETGELFF; CDR3 DNA: TGTGCCAGCAGCTTCTCGTCGGAGGGGGCTTGGGAAACCGGGGAGCTGTTTTTT
V gene: TRBV10-2; D gene: -; J gene: TRBJ1-6; clone size: many; CDR3 protein: CASSVGTTSPLHF; CDR3 DNA: TGCGCCAGCAGTGTTGGGACGACTTCACCCCTCCACTTT
V gene: TRBV19; D gene: TRBD1; J gene: TRBJ1-5; clone size: many; CDR3 protein: CASSGTGGRQPQHF; CDR3 DNA: TGTGCCAGTAGCGGGACAGGAGGGCGTCAGCCCCAGCATTTT
V gene: TRBV29-1; D gene: -; J gene: TRBJ2-6; clone size: once; CDR3 protein: CSARLDNAEAF; CDR3 DNA: TGCAGCGCCAGACTGGACAACGCTGAAGCTTTC
V gene: TRBV6-2/TRBV6-3; D gene: -; J gene: TRBJ1-1; clone size: -; CDR3 protein: CASSWDVNTEAFF; CDR3 DNA: TGTGCCAGCAGCTGGGATGTGAACACTGAAGCTTTCTTT
V gene: TRBV5-6; D gene: -; J gene: TRBJ2-7; clone size: many; CDR3 protein: CASSFGLRSTGEQYF; CDR3 DNA: TGTGCCAGCAGCTTCGGACTGCGGAGCACCGGCGAGCAGTACTTC
V gene: TRBV12-3/TRBV12-4; D gene: -; J gene: TRBJ1-1; clone size: -; CDR3 protein: CASSKPWTETEAFF; CDR3 DNA: TGTGCCAGCAGTAAACCATGGACCGAAACCGAAGCTTTCTTT
V gene: TRBV7-9; D gene: TRBD1; J gene: TRBJ2-1; clone size: many; CDR3 protein: CASSSTGTGGNEQFF; CDR3 DNA: TGTGCCAGCAGCTCTACCGGGACAGGGGGAAATGAGCAGTTCTTC
V gene: TRBV20-1; D gene: TRBD2; J gene: TRBJ2-3; clone size: many; CDR3 protein: CSASNPGGSDTDTQYF; CDR3 DNA: TGCAGTGCTAGCAACCCCGGGGGGTCGGACACAGATACGCAGTATTTT
V gene: TRBV6-6; D gene: -; J gene: TRBJ1-5; clone size: many; CDR3 protein: CASSGSLVQPQHF; CDR3 DNA: TGTGCCAGCAGCGGCTCCTTAGTTCAGCCCCAGCATTTT
V gene: TRBV7-7; D gene: -; J gene: TRBJ2-5; clone size: -; CDR3 protein: CAINSTYGPQETQYF; CDR3 DNA: TGTGCCATAAACAGCACCTATGGGCCCCAGGAGACCCAGTACTTC
V gene: TRBV2; D gene: -; J gene: TRBJ1-3; clone size: many; CDR3 protein: CASSEGAGGNTIYF; CDR3 DNA: TGTGCCAGCAGTGAAGGGGCAGGGGGAAACACCATATATTTT
V gene: TRBV7-8; D gene: TRBD2; J gene: TRBJ2-1; clone size: medium-sized; CDR3 protein: CASSRLAGENNEQFF; CDR3 DNA: TGTGCCAGCAGCCGACTAGCGGGGGAGAACAATGAGCAGTTCTTC
V gene: TRBV7-8; D gene: TRBD1; J gene: TRBJ1-6; clone size: -; CDR3 protein: CASSSRDRDSPLHF; CDR3 DNA: TGTGCCAGCAGCAGCCGGGACAGGGACTCACCCCTCCACTTT
V gene: TRBV20-1; D gene: TRBD1; J gene: TRBJ1-1; clone size: -; CDR3 protein: CSAGQGGAEAFF; CDR3 DNA: TGCAGTGCGGGACAGGGAGGCGCTGAAGCTTTCTTT
V gene: TRBV6-1; D gene: -; J gene: TRBJ1-1; clone size: -; CDR3 protein: CASSYQGGTEAFF; CDR3 DNA: TGTGCCAGCAGTTACCAAGGGGGCACTGAAGCTTTCTTT
V gene: TRBV6-1; D gene: TRBD1; J gene: TRBJ1-5; clone size: many; CDR3 protein: CASSPTGTGLMVQPQHF; CDR3 DNA: TGTGCCAGCAGCCCAACGGGGACAGGGCTAATGGTTCAGCCCCAGCATTTT
V gene: TRBV5-1; D gene: -; J gene: TRBJ2-7; clone size: many; CDR3 protein: CASSLAPAASSYEQYF; CDR3 DNA: TGCGCCAGCAGCTTGGCCCCGGCGGCGAGCTCCTACGAGCAGTACTTC
V gene: TRBV12-3/TRBV12-4; D gene: TRBD1; J gene: TRBJ2-7; clone size: -; CDR3 protein: CASSPDRSYEQYF; CDR3 DNA: TGTGCCAGCAGTCCGGACAGGTCCTACGAGCAGTACTTC
V gene: TRBV12-3/TRBV12-4; D gene: -; J gene: TRBJ2-5; clone size: few; CDR3 protein: CASSFRGAVETQYF; CDR3 DNA: TGTGCCAGCAGTTTCAGGGGGGCTGTAGAGACCCAGTACTTC
V gene: TRBV5-1; D gene: -; J gene: TRBJ1-2; clone size: -; CDR3 protein: CASSLSNPQGIWGYGYTF; CDR3 DNA: TGCGCCAGCAGCTTGTCCAACCCACAGGGTATCTGGGGCTATGGCTACACCTTC
V gene: TRBV6-2/TRBV6-3; D gene: TRBD2; J gene: TRBJ2-5; clone size: -; CDR3 protein: CASGGTKQETQYF; CDR3 DNA: TGTGCCAGCGGAGGGACTAAGCAAGAGACCCAGTACTTC
V gene: TRBV3-1; D gene: TRBD1; J gene: TRBJ1-3; clone size: many; CDR3 protein: CASSYAGTGIGNTIYF; CDR3 DNA: TGTGCCAGCAGCTACGCCGGGACAGGGATTGGAAACACCATATATTTT
V gene: TRBV25-1; D gene: -; J gene: TRBJ1-1; clone size: -; CDR3 protein: CASSDTRGALTEAFF; CDR3 DNA: TGTGCCAGCAGTGATACCCGGGGGGCGCTGACTGAAGCTTTCTTT
V gene: TRBV10-2; D gene: -; J gene: TRBJ1-1; clone size: -; CDR3 protein: CASSESRQANTEAFF; CDR3 DNA: TGCGCCAGCAGTGAGTCTAGACAGGCGAACACTGAAGCTTTCTTT
V gene: TRBV20-1; D gene: -; J gene: TRBJ2-7; clone size: many; CDR3 protein: CSARDKPYEQYF; CDR3 DNA: TGCAGTGCTAGAGACAAGCCTTACGAGCAGTACTTC
V gene: TRBV9; D gene: -; J gene: TRBJ2-5; clone size: -; CDR3 protein: CASSVGGGLQETQYF; CDR3 DNA: TGTGCCAGCAGCGTAGGTGGGGGCCTACAAGAGACCCAGTACTTC
V gene: TRBV10-2; D gene: TRBD2; J gene: TRBJ2-3; clone size: many; CDR3 protein: CASSERASGGARSTDTQYF; CDR3 DNA: TGCGCCAGCAGTGAGCGGGCTAGCGGGGGGGCCAGGAGCACAGATACGCAGTATTTT
V gene: TRBV12-3/TRBV12-4; D gene: TRBD1; J gene: TRBJ2-3; clone size: many; CDR3 protein: CASSIWGQGSTDTQYF; CDR3 DNA: TGTGCCAGTTCAATCTGGGGACAGGGGTCGACAGATACGCAGTATTTT
V gene: TRBV14; D gene: -; J gene: TRBJ2-3; clone size: many; CDR3 protein: CASSGRVGYTDTQYF; CDR3 DNA: TGTGCCAGCAGCGGGCGGGTAGGATACACAGATACGCAGTATTTT
V gene: TRBV24-1; D gene: TRBD1; J gene: TRBJ1-1; clone size: many; CDR3 protein: CATSDGTGVNTEAFF; CDR3 DNA: TGTGCCACCAGTGATGGGACAGGGGTGAACACTGAAGCTTTCTTT
V gene: TRBV16; D gene: -; J gene: TRBJ2-1; clone size: many; CDR3 protein: CASSQARHNEQFF; CDR3 DNA: TGTGCCAGCAGCCAAGCCAGACACAATGAGCAGTTCTTC
V gene: TRBV7-9; D gene: -; J gene: TRBJ1-6; clone size: many; CDR3 protein: CASSPSGGFSSPLHF; CDR3 DNA: TGTGCCAGCAGCCCTTCCGGCGGGTTTAGTTCACCCCTCCACTTT
V gene: TRBV6-2/TRBV6-3; D gene: -; J gene: TRBJ1-5; clone size: -; CDR3 protein: CASSHASHSNQPQHF; CDR3 DNA: TGTGCCAGCAGTCACGCCAGCCATAGCAATCAGCCCCAGCATTTT
V gene: TRBV12-3/TRBV12-4; D gene: TRBD1; J gene: TRBJ1-1; clone size: few; CDR3 protein: CASSPGTGDGGTEAFF; CDR3 DNA: TGTGCCAGCAGCCCCGGGACAGGGGACGGCGGCACTGAAGCTTTCTTT
V gene: TRBV20-1; D gene: TRBD1; J gene: TRBJ1-2; clone size: -; CDR3 protein: CSAPRGQEGYTF; CDR3 DNA: TGCAGTGCTCCCCGGGGACAGGAGGGCTACACCTTC
V gene: TRBV15; D gene: -; J gene: TRBJ1-2; clone size: many; CDR3 protein: CATSQTGTFFGLGASYGYTF; CDR3 DNA: TGTGCCACCAGCCAAACCGGGACATTCTTTGGCCTGGGAGCTAGCTATGGCTACACCTTC
V gene: TRBV12-5; D gene: -; J gene: TRBJ1-6; clone size: -; CDR3 protein: CASGHPQGTLHF; CDR3 DNA: TGTGCTAGTGGTCACCCCCAGGGCACCCTCCACTTT
V gene: TRBV13; D gene: -; J gene: TRBJ2-3; clone size: -; CDR3 protein: CASSLGRESTDTQYF; CDR3 DNA: TGTGCCAGCAGCTTAGGCAGGGAAAGCACAGATACGCAGTATTTT
V gene: TRBV27; D gene: TRBD2; J gene: TRBJ2-1; clone size: once; CDR3 protein: CASRDLAGGRYNEQFF; CDR3 DNA: TGTGCCAGCAGGGATCTAGCGGGGGGGCGGTACAATGAGCAGTTCTTC
V gene: TRBV28; D gene: -; J gene: TRBJ2-7; clone size: -; CDR3 protein: CASSDGISSYEQYF; CDR3 DNA: TGTGCCAGCAGCGACGGGATCAGCTCCTACGAGCAGTACTTC
V gene: TRBV2; D gene: TRBD2; J gene: TRBJ2-1; clone size: many; CDR3 protein: CASSRPLAGGTVNEQFF; CDR3 DNA: TGTGCCAGCAGTCGACCGTTAGCGGGGGGGACTGTTAATGAGCAGTTCTTC
V gene: TRBV4-2; D gene: -; J gene: TRBJ2-3; clone size: many; CDR3 protein: CASSQAPGSHSSTDTQYF; CDR3 DNA: TGTGCCAGCAGCCAGGCCCCGGGGTCGCACTCTAGCACAGATACGCAGTATTTT
V gene: TRBV20-1; D gene: TRBD2; J gene: TRBJ2-1; clone size: -; CDR3 protein: CSARVSSGRAIQGEQFF; CDR3 DNA: TGCAGTGCTAGAGTCTCTAGCGGTCGGGCCATTCAGGGTGAGCAGTTCTTC
V gene: TRBV20-1; D gene: TRBD2; J gene: TRBJ2-5; clone size: many; CDR3 protein: CSARRGLAGQETQYF; CDR3 DNA: TGCAGTGCTAGACGCGGACTAGCGGGGCAAGAGACCCAGTACTTC
V gene: TRBV3-1; D gene: -; J gene: TRBJ1-5; clone size: many; CDR3 protein: CASSLNNQPQHF; CDR3 DNA: TGTGCCAGCAGTTTAAACAATCAGCCCCAGCATTTT
V gene: TRBV6-5; D gene: -; J gene: TRBJ2-7; clone size: many; CDR3 protein: CASSYSVEGLSGQYF; CDR3 DNA: TGTGCCAGCAGTTACTCGGTAGAGGGGCTAAGCGGGCAGTACTTC
V gene: TRBV6-6; D gene: -; J gene: TRBJ2-5; clone size: many; CDR3 protein: CASIPSVRETQYF; CDR3 DNA: TGTGCCAGCATTCCAAGTGTCCGAGAGACCCAGTACTTC
V gene: TRBV7-2; D gene: TRBD1; J gene: TRBJ1-1; clone size: few; CDR3 protein: CASSPGTGFETEAFF; CDR3 DNA: TGTGCCAGCAGCCCTGGGACAGGGTTCGAGACTGAAGCTTTCTTT
V gene: TRBV20-1; D gene: -; J gene: TRBJ2-6; clone size: -; CDR3 protein: CSARTVISGANVLTF; CDR3 DNA: TGCAGTGCTAGGACAGTGATCTCTGGGGCCAACGTCCTGACTTTC